The 11 T cell receptor beta chains listed next were all sequenced from one sample in a study of cytomegalovirus exposure and HLA in healthy donors. With 60 Vbeta and 13 Jbeta primers, the PCR was carried out. Some clones are missing from TCRdb's copy, which holds only in-frame ones; the method was immunoSEQ multiplex PCR. The data show 110,000 to 150,000 clones, around four fifths seen once. Sequencing used PBMCs. The receptor set was obtained from a boy younger than 10 in good health and CMV-seronegative.

The chain has TRBV7-2 and TRBJ2-7, with 10 bases fitting TRBD2. This CDR3 contains 14 residues. With 10 bases clipped from V and 7 bases from J, the junction kept 13 bases outside the gene matches. Germline lookup yields CDR1 SGHTA and CDR2 FQGNSA. The CDR3: CATTLAGDRREQYF. As DNA, the CDR3 is TGTGCCACTACCCTAGCGGGGGACCGAAGAGAGCAGTACTTC.

This clone was detected only a few times. The V and J genes are TRBV14 and TRBJ2-1; 8 positions agree with TRBD1. Losses at the gene ends were 4 bases for V and 5 bases for J; bases not matched to a gene: 1. This CDR3 is built from 13 residues. In germline, CDR1 is SGHDN, CDR2 FVKESK. The CDR3 nucleotides are TGTGCCAGCAGCCTGGGACAGGACAATGAGCAGTTCTTC. Protein product: CASSLGQDNEQFF.

The chain is built from TRBV7-8 and TRBJ2-2; D not certain. Germline V gives CDR1 SGHVS, CDR2 FQNEAQ. V lost 2 bases and J 4 bases, leaving 11 bases between the germline ends. The CDR3 spans 15 residues. CDR3 residues: CASSLNTASTGELFF. CDR3 coding DNA: TGTGCCAGCAGCTTAAACACGGCTAGCACCGGGGAGCTGTTTTTT.

This chain joins TRBV30 and TRBJ2-1, with no clear D. Germline V CDR1 and CDR2: GTSNPN, SVGIG (reference sequence). There are 14 residues in the CDR3. V lost 3 bases and J lost 0, with 9 bases in between. The CDR3 region is CAWRSLSSYNEQFF. CDR3 DNA sequence: TGTGCCTGGAGATCGCTAAGCTCCTACAATGAGCAGTTCTTC.

The chain uses TRBV5-1 and TRBJ2-1; 8 bases match TRBD1. J gave up 5 bases and V 4 bases, and 8 bases lay outside the gene matches. Germline V gene lookup returns CDR1 SGHRS and CDR2 YFSETQ. The CDR3 loop spans 15 amino acids. The CDR3 here is CASSPWTGKDNEQFF. CDR3 nucleotide sequence: TGCGCCAGCAGCCCCTGGACAGGGAAGGACAATGAGCAGTTCTTC.

This chain links TRBV21-1 with TRBJ1-5; the D call TRBD1 from the table was never checked on the DNA. TRBV21-1 is flagged as a pseudogene. The CDR3 has 15 residues. CDR3 DNA: TGTGCCAGCAGCAAAGTCACAGGGGGAAATCAGCCCCAGCATTTT. Translating gives CASSKVTGGNQPQHF.

The V and J genes are TRBV4-2 and TRBJ2-7; TRBD1 matches 8 bases. This CDR3 has 14 amino acids. Germline V gene lookup returns CDR1 LGHNA and CDR2 YNFKEQ. Trimming took 2 bases from V and 9 from J; bases not matched to a gene: 9. The CDR3 loop reads CASSQTFPGQGQYF. In DNA form, the CDR3 reads TGTGCCAGCAGCCAAACCTTTCCCGGACAGGGGCAGTACTTC.

The chain couples TRBV10-3 to TRBJ2-1, with 7 bases lining up with TRBD2. Per the germline V gene, CDR1 is ENHRY and CDR2 is SYGVKD. J was trimmed by 5 bases and V by 3 bases; bases with no gene match: 1. The CDR3 sequence is 13 residues long. The CDR3: CAISDGLDNEQFF. CDR3 coding DNA: TGTGCCATCAGTGACGGACTAGACAATGAGCAGTTCTTC.

In this sample, this clone turned up once. This chain connects TRBV18 to TRBJ1-5; 8 positions agree with TRBD1. This CDR3 is 15 amino acids long. Germline trimming cut 2 bases from V and 7 bases from J; bases unmatched to any gene: 7. The germline V gene encodes CDR1 KGHSH and CDR2 LQKENI. The chain's CDR3 is CASSPGTGFLQPQHF. CDR3 DNA sequence: TGTGCCAGCTCACCAGGGACAGGATTCCTCCAGCCCCAGCATTTT.

This clone was picked up one time. V is TRBV5-1 and J is TRBJ1-1; D is perhaps TRBD1 (6 bases). Germline CDR1 is SGHRS and CDR2 is YFSETQ. The CDR3 extends over 15 amino acids. The V and J ends lost 4 bases and 0 bases respectively, with 13 bases between them. CDR3 nucleotides: TGCGCCAGCAGCCCGGCCGGGACAATGAACACTGAAGCTTTCTTT. Protein sequence: CASSPAGTMNTEAFF. Looking up the rest from reference TRBV5-1 and TRBJ1-1 gives the full variable domain: KAGVTQTPRYLIKTRGQQVTLSCSPISGHRSVSWYQQTPGQGLQFLFEYFSETQRNKGNFPGRFSGRQFSNSRSEMNVSTLELGDSALYLCASSPAGTMNTEAFFGQGTRLTVV.

The chain links TRBV18 to TRBJ2-5, with D perhaps TRBD1 (6 bases). The germline gives CDR1 KGHSH, CDR2 LQKENI. Trimming pared 3 bases from V and 2 bases from J, leaving 10 bases between. The CDR3 runs 14 residues. For the CDR3, the DNA is TGTGCCAGCTCACCCCAGGGGAAACAAGAGACCCAGTACTTC. It specifies CASSPQGKQETQYF.